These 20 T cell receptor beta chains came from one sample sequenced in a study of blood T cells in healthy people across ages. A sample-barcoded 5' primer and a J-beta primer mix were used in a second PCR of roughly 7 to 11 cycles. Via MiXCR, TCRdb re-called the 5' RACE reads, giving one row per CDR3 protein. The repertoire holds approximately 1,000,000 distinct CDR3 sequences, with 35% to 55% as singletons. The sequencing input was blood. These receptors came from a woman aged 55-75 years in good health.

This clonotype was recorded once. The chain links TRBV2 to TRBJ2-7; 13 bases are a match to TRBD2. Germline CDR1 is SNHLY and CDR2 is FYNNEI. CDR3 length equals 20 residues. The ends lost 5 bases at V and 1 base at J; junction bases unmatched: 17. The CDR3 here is CASSPLRGTSGTYLSYEQYF. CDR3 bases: TGTGCCAGCAGTCCCCTCCGGGGGACTAGCGGGACGTACCTATCCTACGAGCAGTACTTC.

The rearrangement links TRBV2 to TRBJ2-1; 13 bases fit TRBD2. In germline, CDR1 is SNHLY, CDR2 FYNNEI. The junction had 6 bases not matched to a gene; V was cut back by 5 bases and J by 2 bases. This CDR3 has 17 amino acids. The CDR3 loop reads CASSTGTSGAPYNEQFF. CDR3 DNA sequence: TGTGCCAGCAGTACCGGGACTAGCGGGGCCCCCTACAATGAGCAGTTCTTC.

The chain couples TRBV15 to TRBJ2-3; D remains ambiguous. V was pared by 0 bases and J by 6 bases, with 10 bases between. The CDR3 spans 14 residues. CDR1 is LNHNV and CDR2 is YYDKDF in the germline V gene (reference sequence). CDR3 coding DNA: TGTGCCACCAGCAGAGATCGTCTCGGGGATACGCAGTATTTT. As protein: CATSRDRLGDTQYF.

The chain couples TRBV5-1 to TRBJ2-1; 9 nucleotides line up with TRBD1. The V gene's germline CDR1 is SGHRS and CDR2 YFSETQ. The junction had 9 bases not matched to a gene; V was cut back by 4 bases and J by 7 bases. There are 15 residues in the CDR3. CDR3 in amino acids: CASSRTGASGNEQFF. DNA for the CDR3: TGCGCCAGCAGCCGGACAGGGGCCTCTGGGAATGAGCAGTTCTTC.

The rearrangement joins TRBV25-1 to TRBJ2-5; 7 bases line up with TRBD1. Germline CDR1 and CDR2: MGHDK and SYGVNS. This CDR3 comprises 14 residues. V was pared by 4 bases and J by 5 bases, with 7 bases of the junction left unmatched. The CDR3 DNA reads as TGTGCCAGCAGTGGGTCGACAGGGCTGGAGACCCAGTACTTC. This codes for CASSGSTGLETQYF.

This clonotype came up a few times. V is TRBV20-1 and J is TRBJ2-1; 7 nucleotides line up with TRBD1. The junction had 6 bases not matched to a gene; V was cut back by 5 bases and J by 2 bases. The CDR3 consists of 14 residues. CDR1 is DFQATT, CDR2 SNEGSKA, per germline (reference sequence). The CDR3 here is CSAPRDSTYNEQFF. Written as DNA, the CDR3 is TGCAGTGCTCCCAGGGACAGTACCTACAATGAGCAGTTCTTC.

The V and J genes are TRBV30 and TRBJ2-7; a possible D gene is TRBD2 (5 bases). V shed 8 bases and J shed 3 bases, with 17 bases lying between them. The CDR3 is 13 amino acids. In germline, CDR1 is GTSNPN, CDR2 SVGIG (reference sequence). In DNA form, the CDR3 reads TGTGCCGGGTGGACGGGGTCTGACTACGAGCAGTACTTC. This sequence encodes CAGWTGSDYEQYF.

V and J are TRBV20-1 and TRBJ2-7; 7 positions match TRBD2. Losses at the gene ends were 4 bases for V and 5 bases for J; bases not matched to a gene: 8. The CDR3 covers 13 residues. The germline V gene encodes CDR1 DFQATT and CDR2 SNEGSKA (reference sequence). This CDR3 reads CSATAAGLNEQYF. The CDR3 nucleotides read TGCAGTGCTACCGCAGCGGGACTCAACGAGCAGTACTTC.

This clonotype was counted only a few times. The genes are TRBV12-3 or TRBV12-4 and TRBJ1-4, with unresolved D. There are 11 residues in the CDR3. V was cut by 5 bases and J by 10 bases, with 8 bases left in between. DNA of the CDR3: TGTGCCAGCAGTGCCCGAGGAAAACTGTTTTTT. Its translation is CASSARGKLFF.

CDR3 amino acids: CASSKDRVPYEQYF. The CDR3 DNA is TGTGCCAGCAGTAAAGACAGGGTTCCCTACGAGCAGTACTTC. The chain has TRBV27 and TRBJ2-4; 7 bases map to TRBD1. The J call is doubtful: the DNA matches TRBJ2-7 better. Germline V gives CDR1 MNHEY, CDR2 SMNVEV (reference sequence). This CDR3 has 14 residues.

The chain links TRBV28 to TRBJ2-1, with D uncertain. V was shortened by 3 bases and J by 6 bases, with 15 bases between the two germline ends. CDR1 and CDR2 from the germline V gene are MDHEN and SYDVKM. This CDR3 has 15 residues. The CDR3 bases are TGTGCCAGCAGTTTTGCCCCTAGTCCAAGCAATGAGCAGTTCTTC. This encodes CASSFAPSPSNEQFF. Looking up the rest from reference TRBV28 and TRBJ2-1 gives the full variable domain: DVKVTQSSRYLVKRTGEKVFLECVQDMDHENMFWYRQDPGLGLRLIYFSYDVKMKEKGDIPEGYSVSREKKERFSLILESASTNQTSMYLCASSFAPSPSNEQFFGPGTRLTVL.

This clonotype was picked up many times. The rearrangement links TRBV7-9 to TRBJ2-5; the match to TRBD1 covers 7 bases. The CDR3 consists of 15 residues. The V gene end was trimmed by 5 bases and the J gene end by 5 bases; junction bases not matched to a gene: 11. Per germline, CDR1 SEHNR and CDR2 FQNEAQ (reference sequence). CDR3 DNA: TGTGCCAGCAGCAACCCGGGACAGCTGCATGAGACCCAGTACTTC. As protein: CASSNPGQLHETQYF.

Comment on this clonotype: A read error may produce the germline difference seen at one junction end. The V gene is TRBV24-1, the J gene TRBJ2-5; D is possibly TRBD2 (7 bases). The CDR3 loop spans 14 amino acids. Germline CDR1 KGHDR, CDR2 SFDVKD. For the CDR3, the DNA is TGTGCCACCAGTGATGCAGGGGCGGGAGAGGCCCAGTACTTC. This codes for CATSDAGAGEAQYF.

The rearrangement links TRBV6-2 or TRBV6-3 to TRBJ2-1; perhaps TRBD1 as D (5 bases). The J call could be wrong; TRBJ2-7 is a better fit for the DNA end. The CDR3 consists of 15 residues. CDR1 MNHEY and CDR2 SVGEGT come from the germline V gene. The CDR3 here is CASSYSSRAYNEQYF. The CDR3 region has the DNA TGTGCCAGCAGTTACTCGTCCAGGGCCTACAATGAGCAGTACTTC.

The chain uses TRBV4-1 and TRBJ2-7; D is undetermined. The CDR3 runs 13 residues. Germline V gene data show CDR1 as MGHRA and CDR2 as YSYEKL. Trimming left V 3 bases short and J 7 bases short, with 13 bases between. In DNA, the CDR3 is TGCGCCAGCAGCCATAGTCTCACCAATGAGCAGTACTTC. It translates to CASSHSLTNEQYF.

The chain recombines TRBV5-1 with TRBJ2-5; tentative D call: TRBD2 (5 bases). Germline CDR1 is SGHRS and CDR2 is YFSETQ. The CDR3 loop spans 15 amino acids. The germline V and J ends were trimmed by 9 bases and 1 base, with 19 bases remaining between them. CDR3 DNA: TGCGCCACTAGCACCGATGGGCTACTCCAAGAGACCCAGTACTTC. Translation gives CATSTDGLLQETQYF.

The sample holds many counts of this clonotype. The CDR3 reads CSVDFGTSVSYEQYF. CDR3 in DNA: TGCAGCGTTGATTTTGGGACTAGCGTCTCCTACGAGCAGTACTTC. The chain links TRBV29-1 to TRBJ2-7, with TRBD2 matching over 10 bases. With 3 bases clipped from V and 0 bases from J, the junction kept 5 bases outside the gene matches. There are 15 residues in the CDR3. CDR1 is SQVTM and CDR2 is ANQGSEA in the germline V gene.

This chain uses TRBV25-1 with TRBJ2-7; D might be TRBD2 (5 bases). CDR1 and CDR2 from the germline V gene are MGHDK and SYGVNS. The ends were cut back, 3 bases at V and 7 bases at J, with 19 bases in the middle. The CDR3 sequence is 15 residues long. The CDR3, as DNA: TGTGCCAGCAGTGACGTCTTCCGTGGGCGGGTAGAGCAGTACTTC. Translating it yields CASSDVFRGRVEQYF.

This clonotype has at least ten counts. CDR3 DNA sequence: TGCAGTGCTAATCCCTACGAGCAGTACTTC. Its protein is CSANPYEQYF. The rearrangement links TRBV20-1 to TRBJ2-7; D remains unclear. The CDR3 is 10 residues long. Germline loops: CDR1 DFQATT, CDR2 SNEGSKA (reference sequence). Trimming pared 4 bases from V and 2 bases from J, leaving 3 bases between.

In DNA, the CDR3 is TGTGCCAGCGGGGGACTAGGCCGGAATGAGCAGTTCTTC. It is translated as CASGGLGRNEQFF. The chain uses TRBV3-1 and TRBJ2-1; 8 nucleotides match TRBD2. The ends lost 8 bases at V and 7 bases at J; junction bases unmatched: 7. The CDR3 is 13 amino acids. Germline CDR1 LGHDT, CDR2 YNNKEL (reference sequence).